These 27 T cell receptor beta chains originate from one sample sequenced in a study of cytomegalovirus exposure and HLA in healthy donors. The PCR made use of 60 Vbeta and 13 Jbeta primers. Clones were read by immunoSEQ multiplex PCR, and TCRdb kept only the in-frame ones, dropping some. The sample gives 150,000 or so clones, around four fifths of which show up once; approximately 1.3% is in the top ten. Input material: PBMCs. The receptors were sampled from a man aged 25-45 years in good health and CMV-seronegative.

The V and J genes are TRBV5-1 and TRBJ1-5, with a weak D call TRBD1 (6 bases). The germline CDR1 and CDR2 sequences are SGHRS and YFSETQ. This CDR3 is 16 amino acids long. Deletions cut 4 bases from V and 5 bases from J, with 19 bases between. The CDR3 loop is CASSPGSGVNDQPQHF. The CDR3 nucleotides are TGCGCCAGCAGCCCTGGGTCAGGGGTTAACGATCAGCCCCAGCATTTT.

A word on this clone: The sample has other DNA sequences that encode this CDR3 too. This chain uses TRBV5-1 with TRBJ1-2, with D possibly being TRBD1 (6 bases). The germline V gene encodes CDR1 SGHRS and CDR2 YFSETQ. V shed 0 bases and J shed 2 bases, with 8 bases lying between them. The CDR3 is made up of 14 amino acids. CDR3 amino acids: CASSLGTGNYGYTF. The CDR3 coding sequence is TGCGCCAGCAGCTTGGGAACAGGGAACTATGGCTACACCTTC.

The CDR3 DNA reads TGTGCCAGCAGCTTAACTAGGCCTAGCGGGGGCTACGAGCAGTACTTC. Its protein product is CASSLTRPSGGYEQYF. J is TRBJ2-7 and V is TRBV7-2, with 10 bases identical to TRBD2. V shed 2 bases, J shed 3 bases, and the junction held 7 bases outside the gene matches. The CDR3 is made up of 16 amino acids. CDR1 SGHTA and CDR2 FQGNSA come from the germline V gene. Combining the CDR3 with reference TRBV7-2 and TRBJ2-7 gives the whole variable domain GAGVSQSPSNKVTEKGKDVELRCDPISGHTALYWYRQSLGQGLEFLIYFQGNSAPDKSGLPSDRFSAERTGGSVSTLTIQRTQQEDSAVYLCASSLTRPSGGYEQYFGPGTRLTVT.

The rearrangement joins TRBV5-1 to TRBJ1-1, with 8 bases fitting TRBD1. The germline V gene encodes CDR1 SGHRS and CDR2 YFSETQ. Trimming removed 4 bases from V and 7 bases from J; junction bases left unmatched: 9. The CDR3 length is 14 residues. In nucleotides, the CDR3 is TGCGCCAGCAGCGGGGAGTCACAGGGGGATGAAGCTTTCTTT. The encoded protein is CASSGESQGDEAFF.

The rearrangement joins TRBV5-1 to TRBJ2-5; 11 positions agree with TRBD2. Germline lookup yields CDR1 SGHRS and CDR2 YFSETQ. Germline trimming cut 5 bases from V and 7 bases from J; bases unmatched to any gene: 7. This CDR3 spans 14 amino acids. CDR3: CASSQLAGDGTQYF. The CDR3, as DNA: TGCGCCAGCAGTCAACTAGCGGGAGATGGGACCCAGTACTTC.

This chain joins TRBV5-4 and TRBJ2-3; 9 bases match TRBD1. Trimming at V came to 3 bases and at J to 5 bases, leaving 7 bases not matched to a gene. The CDR3 runs to 15 residues. The V gene's germline CDR1 is SGHNT and CDR2 YYREEE (reference sequence). This chain's CDR3 is CASSSQGASGDTQYF. In nucleotides, the CDR3 is TGTGCCAGCAGCTCACAGGGGGCTTCAGGAGATACGCAGTATTTT.

The chain recombines TRBV30 with TRBJ2-3; no reliable D call. The CDR3 length is 12 residues. V was trimmed by 0 bases and J by 6 bases, leaving 7 bases between them. The V gene's germline CDR1 is GTSNPN and CDR2 SVGIG (reference sequence). CDR3 nucleotides: TGTGCCTGGAGTGTACTAACGGATACGCAGTATTTT. It translates to CAWSVLTDTQYF.

The chain joins TRBV5-4 to TRBJ2-1, with a possible D match to TRBD1 (6 bases). The CDR3 covers 16 residues. Germline values: CDR1 SGHNT, CDR2 YYREEE (reference sequence). Trimming took 4 bases from V and 2 from J, leaving 16 bases between them. The CDR3 reads CASSPIRGSTYNEQFF. CDR3 coding DNA: TGTGCCAGCAGCCCCATCAGGGGTTCTACCTACAATGAGCAGTTCTTC.

The J gene is TRBJ2-1, the V gene TRBV30; D call uncertain. Germline values: CDR1 GTSNPN, CDR2 SVGIG (reference sequence). Trimming cost V 2 bases and J 6 bases, with 5 bases left between them. The CDR3 loop spans 11 amino acids. The CDR3 sequence: CAWSQANEQFF. CDR3 sequence (DNA): TGTGCCTGGAGTCAGGCCAATGAGCAGTTCTTC.

As for this clone: At one boundary the junction diverges from the germline segment, which might be a read error. The J gene is TRBJ2-7, the V gene TRBV7-7, with TRBD1 matching over 8 bases. Germline V gene data show CDR1 as SSHAT and CDR2 as FNYEAQ (reference sequence). The CDR3 length is 13 residues. CDR3 residues: CASTRDRFYEQYF. The CDR3, as DNA: TGTGCTAGCACCAGGGACAGGTTCTACGAGCAGTACTTC.

The V and J genes are TRBV7-9 and TRBJ2-3, with TRBD2 matching 10 bases. The CDR3 consists of 14 residues. The V and J ends lost 5 bases and 5 bases, in that order; junction bases with no gene match: 4. From germline, CDR1 is SEHNR and CDR2 FQNEAQ (reference sequence). The DNA of the CDR3 is TGTGCCAGCAGCCTATCTAGCGGGAGAGATACGCAGTATTTT. Its protein product is CASSLSSGRDTQYF.

This clone has just a few counts. The rearrangement links TRBV4-2 to TRBJ1-2; 7 nucleotides align to TRBD1. This CDR3 has 16 amino acids. After removal of 0 bases from V and 4 bases from J, the junction contained 8 bases not matched to a gene. Looked up from germline, CDR1 is LGHNA and CDR2 is YNFKEQ. The CDR3 loop is CASSQDARQGPYGYTF. In nucleotides, the CDR3 is TGTGCCAGCAGCCAAGACGCGAGACAGGGACCCTATGGCTACACCTTC.

The rearrangement joins TRBV6-6 to TRBJ2-7; 8 positions match TRBD1. Trimming removed 2 bases from V and 5 bases from J; junction bases left unmatched: 5. This CDR3 is 14 amino acids long. Germline-derived CDR1 and CDR2 are MNHNY and SVGAGI (reference sequence). The DNA of the CDR3 is TGTGCCAGCAGTTACGGCAGGGGGCGCGACGAGCAGTACTTC. It specifies CASSYGRGRDEQYF.

This chain uses TRBV2 with TRBJ1-1; perhaps TRBD1 as D (6 bases). Trimming cost V 3 bases and J 0 bases, with 11 bases left between them. The CDR3 consists of 15 residues. CDR1 and CDR2 (germline): SNHLY, FYNNEI. CDR3 amino acids: CASSEQGIMNTEAFF. The DNA for the CDR3 is TGTGCCAGCAGTGAGCAGGGGATAATGAACACTGAAGCTTTCTTT. Supplemented by reference TRBV2 and TRBJ1-1, the full variable domain reads EPEVTQTPSHQVTQMGQEVILRCVPISNHLYFYWYRQILGQKVEFLVSFYNNEISEKSEIFDDQFSVERPDGSNFTLKIRSTKLEDSAMYFCASSEQGIMNTEAFFGQGTRLTVV.

This chain joins TRBV7-2 and TRBJ1-2; 10 nucleotides match TRBD1. The CDR3 covers 17 residues. CDR1 is SGHTA and CDR2 is FQGNSA in the germline V gene. With V trimmed by 0 bases and J by 2 bases, 6 bases remained unmatched. CDR3 protein: CASSLASGTGVNYGYTF. CDR3 in DNA: TGTGCCAGCAGCTTAGCCTCCGGGACAGGGGTGAACTATGGCTACACCTTC.

This clone was detected only once. The gene calls are TRBV5-6 and TRBJ2-1; TRBD1 matches 9 bases. Germline V gene lookup returns CDR1 SGHDT and CDR2 YYEEEE. This CDR3 region has 13 residues. After removal of 4 bases from V and 9 bases from J, the junction contained 5 bases not matched to a gene. This CDR3 is CASSTGGLGEQFF. CDR3 DNA sequence: TGTGCCAGCAGCACAGGGGGCTTAGGTGAGCAGTTCTTC.

The CDR3 DNA sequence: TGTGCCAGCAGCCACAGGGGAATAAGCACAGATACGCAGTATTTT. It encodes CASSHRGISTDTQYF. The rearrangement uses TRBV6-6 and TRBJ2-3, with 7 bases fitting TRBD1. Looked up from germline, CDR1 is MNHNY and CDR2 is SVGAGI (reference sequence). Losses at the gene ends were 6 bases for V and 0 bases for J; bases not matched to a gene: 6. The CDR3 sequence is 15 residues long.

The chain carries TRBV6-4 and TRBJ2-2, with TRBD2 matching over 12 bases. CDR1 MRHNA and CDR2 SNTAGT come from the germline V gene. The CDR3 is 15 residues long. J lost 5 bases, V lost 6 bases, and 4 bases had no gene match. CDR3 region: CASSVLAGGTGELFF. CDR3 DNA sequence: TGTGCCAGCAGCGTACTAGCGGGGGGAACCGGGGAGCTGTTTTTT.

This chain connects TRBV5-4 to TRBJ2-2; D unresolved. There are 15 residues in the CDR3. Trimming removed 0 bases at V and 5 bases at J, with 11 bases between. Per germline, CDR1 SGHNT and CDR2 YYREEE (reference sequence). CDR3 in amino acids: CASSLGWAQTGELFF. The DNA of the CDR3 is TGTGCCAGCAGCTTGGGGTGGGCGCAGACCGGGGAGCTGTTTTTT.

This clone was seen only a few times. The chain combines TRBV19 with TRBJ1-2; 8 bases fit TRBD1. This CDR3 is built from 14 residues. With V trimmed by 5 bases and J by 8 bases, 10 bases remained unmatched. Germline CDR1 and CDR2: LNHDA and SQIVND (reference sequence). The CDR3 loop is CASSPGQGARGYTF. The CDR3 DNA reads as TGTGCCAGTAGTCCGGGCCAGGGGGCGCGGGGCTACACCTTC.

This clone was found once. V usage is TRBV28 and J usage is TRBJ2-7, with D unresolved. The CDR3 sequence is 13 residues long. Germline-derived CDR1 and CDR2 are MDHEN and SYDVKM. The V and J ends lost 7 bases and 4 bases respectively, with 14 bases between them. CDR3 sequence reads: CASTTPADYEQYF. As DNA, the CDR3 is TGTGCCAGCACTACGCCGGCGGATTACGAGCAGTACTTC.

The J gene is TRBJ2-7, the V gene TRBV19; 12 positions agree with TRBD1. Germline loops: CDR1 LNHDA, CDR2 SQIVND (reference sequence). V gave up 6 bases and J gave up 5 bases; unmatched junction bases: 5. CDR3 length: 14 residues. For the CDR3, the DNA is TGTGCCAGTAGCGGGACAGGGGGCTTCAACGAGCAGTACTTC. Its protein is CASSGTGGFNEQYF.

The gene calls are TRBV30 and TRBJ2-1; a weak D match, TRBD2 (5 bases). Germline CDR1 GTSNPN, CDR2 SVGIG (reference sequence). Trimming pared 3 bases from V and 12 bases from J, leaving 15 bases between. This CDR3 spans 12 amino acids. CDR3: CAWSAPLEVQFF. The CDR3 bases are TGTGCCTGGAGCGCGCCCTTGGAGGTGCAGTTCTTC.

The J gene is TRBJ1-1, the V gene TRBV30, with D perhaps TRBD1 (5 bases). Germline V gene data show CDR1 as GTSNPN and CDR2 as SVGIG (reference sequence). The CDR3 runs to 19 residues. Trimming left V 0 bases short and J 7 bases short, with 30 bases between. In nucleotides, the CDR3 is TGTGCCTGGAGTGTATGGGGCGCCTGGGGGGATGGGACGGCGGATGAAGCTTTCTTT. Encoded protein: CAWSVWGAWGDGTADEAFF. The variable domain in full, with the rest retrieved from reference TRBV30 and TRBJ1-1, is SQTIHQWPATLVQPVGSPLSLECTVEGTSNPNLYWYRQAAGRGLQLLFYSVGIGQISSEVPQNLSASRPQDRQFILSSKKLLLSDSGFYLCAWSVWGAWGDGTADEAFFGQGTRLTVV.

This chain joins TRBV4-3 and TRBJ2-1; 9 bases match TRBD1. Germline values: CDR1 LGHNA, CDR2 YSLEER. The V and J ends lost 1 base and 9 bases, in that order; junction bases with no gene match: 4. The CDR3 loop spans 14 amino acids. The CDR3 DNA sequence: TGCGCCAGCAGCCAAGCAACAGGGGGCATTGAGCAGTTCTTC. This sequence encodes CASSQATGGIEQFF.

The chain couples TRBV5-4 to TRBJ2-7; the D gene is possibly TRBD2 (5 bases). This CDR3 has 15 amino acids. CDR1 and CDR2 from the germline V gene are SGHNT and YYREEE (reference sequence). V was trimmed by 2 bases and J by 2 bases, leaving 14 bases between them. The CDR3 nucleotides read TGTGCCAGCAGCTTCGGCCCGTCGGGAACCTACGAGCAGTACTTC. It encodes CASSFGPSGTYEQYF.

V usage is TRBV21-1 and J usage is TRBJ2-6; TRBD1 reflects the table's D call only, with no check against the DNA. TRBV21-1 is a pseudogene. The CDR3 is made up of 18 amino acids. CDR3 loop: CASSGQGGNYSGANVLTF. CDR3 DNA: TGTGCCAGCAGCGGACAGGGAGGGAACTACTCTGGGGCCAACGTCCTGACTTTC.